This T cell receptor (beta chain) comes out of a study of blood T cells in healthy people across ages. Broader study findings: Per million T cells, the diversity of TCR beta decreased roughly linearly as age advanced.

A J-beta primer mix and a sample-barcoded 5' primer were used in a second PCR of roughly 6 to 11 cycles. A template-switch adaptor that had 12 random nucleotides put a tag on each cDNA molecule. From each sample, at least 2.5 million paired-end reads containing CDR3 were obtained. TCRdb re-derived calls from the 5' RACE reads in MiXCR, one entry per CDR3 protein. The profile shows some 1.5 million distinct CDR3 sequences, 28% of them singletons. V shed 5 bases, J shed 1 base, and the junction held 3 bases outside the gene matches. This CDR3 has 16 residues. A few counts support this clonotype. Its antigen is not known. Healthy individuals of Caucasian origin from Russia, aged about 6 to 95, served as donors.

The chain links TRBV12-3 or TRBV12-4 to TRBJ2-2, with 11 bases aligning to TRBD2. Sequencing was performed on blood. This clonotype was obtained from a woman in her thirties in good health. CDR3 region: CASSGTSGRNTGELFF. The CDR3 region has the DNA TGTGCCAGCAGTGGAACTAGCGGGAGGAACACCGGGGAGCTGTTTTTT.